A selection of T cell receptor beta chains follows, all from one sample in a study of cytomegalovirus exposure and HLA in healthy donors. Sequencing was performed with immunoSEQ multiplex PCR; in TCRdb, only in-frame clones are kept and a portion is missing. Seen here are about 190,000 clones, almost 80% observed once, and the top ten hold roughly 1.6%. The material sequenced was PBMCs. The receptors here all came from a woman younger than 30 in good health and CMV-seronegative. Both conserved end residues are part of each CDR3. A D gene is named only where the DNA matches it firmly. The size of a clone is reported for some rows only, either as once, few or many, or as a class for expanded clones.

TRBV4-3	NA	TRBD1	TRBJ1-1	CASSQDGTENTEAFF	TGCGCCAGCAGCCAAGATGGGACAGAGAACACTGAAGCTTTCTTT
TRBV7-2	NA	TRBD1	TRBJ2-7	CASSLVTGVAYEQYF	TGTGCCAGCAGCTTAGTTACAGGGGTTGCCTACGAGCAGTACTTC
TRBV6-1	few	NA	TRBJ2-1	CASSLGGGGYNEQFF	TGTGCCAGCAGTCTAGGGGGGGGAGGCTACAATGAGCAGTTCTTC
TRBV28	NA	TRBD2	TRBJ2-3	CASSPYKGTSGSTDTQYF	TGTGCCAGCAGTCCATATAAGGGGACTAGCGGATCCACAGATACGCAGTATTTT
TRBV5-8	NA	NA	TRBJ1-3	CASSFGTGSGNTIYF	TGTGCCAGCAGCTTCGGTACGGGCTCTGGAAACACCATATATTTT
TRBV7-8	NA	TRBD1	TRBJ2-7	CASSYGQGVLEQYF	TGTGCCAGCAGCTACGGACAGGGTGTGTTGGAGCAGTACTTC
TRBV5-6	NA	NA	TRBJ1-2	CASSLVSLQGYGYTF	TGTGCCAGCAGCTTGGTTTCCCTACAGGGCTATGGCTACACCTTC
TRBV15	NA	NA	TRBJ2-4	CATSRSGVAKNIQYF	TGTGCCACCAGCAGATCAGGGGTAGCCAAAAACATTCAGTACTTC
TRBV7-8	NA	NA	TRBJ1-6	CASSLEGGSSYNSPLHF	TGTGCCAGCAGCTTGGAGGGGGGGAGCTCCTATAATTCACCCCTCCACTTT
TRBV15	NA	NA	TRBJ2-3	CATSRGAREGTDTQYF	TGTGCCACCAGCAGAGGGGCTCGGGAAGGGACAGATACGCAGTATTTT
TRBV7-9	NA	NA	TRBJ1-2	CASSSTQTLYGGYTF	TGTGCCAGCAGCTCTACCCAGACTCTCTATGGGGGCTACACCTTC
TRBV25-1	NA	NA	TRBJ1-3	CASGVRGVRGNTIYF	TGTGCCAGCGGGGTTCGGGGGGTAAGGGGAAACACCATATATTTT
TRBV29-1	NA	NA	TRBJ1-2	CSVEGVNYGYTF	TGCAGCGTGGAAGGAGTTAACTATGGCTACACCTTC
TRBV28	few	NA	TRBJ1-5	CASSLWGELDSNQPQHF	TGTGCCAGCAGTTTGTGGGGGGAACTCGATAGCAATCAGCCCCAGCATTTT
TRBV5-1	NA	TRBD1	TRBJ2-7	CASSLAVGGTGKNEQYF	TGCGCCAGCAGCTTGGCCGTGGGGGGGACAGGGAAGAACGAGCAGTACTTC